These T cell receptor beta chains were read from a single sample in a study of blood T cell repertoires in COVID-19. The table came from immunoSEQ multiplex PCR; TCRdb's copy has only in-frame clones and leaves some out. Altogether approximately 150,000 clones are present, roughly 80% being singletons, with the ten largest covering about 1.5%. Sample: peripheral blood. The receptors shown here come from a man aged 60 to 75 with acute or convalescent COVID-19. Both conserved end residues are part of each CDR3. The order of the fields is clone size, J gene, D gene, CDR3 length, V gene, CDR3 DNA, CDR3 protein. A D gene is named only where the DNA matches it firmly. Rows may omit the clone size; those that give it use once, few, many or a size class.

>.|TRBJ2-7|TRBD2|16|TRBV13
TGTGCCAGCAGCTTACAGCGGGGGCTGATCTCCTACGAGCAGTACTTC
CASSLQRGLISYEQYF
>.|TRBJ1-2|.|13|TRBV10-1
TGCGCCAGCAGTTTCTTACCTGAGAGGGGCTACACCTTC
CASSFLPERGYTF
>.|TRBJ1-5|.|15|TRBV10-2
TGCGCCAGCAGTGAGCCCGACAGACTAGATCAGCCCCAGCATTTT
CASSEPDRLDQPQHF
>.|TRBJ2-2|.|14|TRBV29-1
TGCAGCGTTGGACAGTTCGCGAACACCGGGGAGCTGTTTTTT
CSVGQFANTGELFF
>.|TRBJ1-5|TRBD1|14|TRBV30
TGTGCCTGCCAGCCGGGACAGGGAAATCAGCCCCAGCATTTT
CACQPGQGNQPQHF
>.|TRBJ1-1|TRBD1|15|TRBV19
TGTGCCAGTCTCCCTTGGGACAGGGAGAACACTGAAGCTTTCTTT
CASLPWDRENTEAFF
>.|TRBJ1-5|.|14|TRBV3-1/TRBV3-2
TGTGCCAGCAGCCAAGGGACAGGCAATCAGCCCCAGCATTTT
CASSQGTGNQPQHF
>.|TRBJ1-6|.|14|TRBV19
TGTGCCAGTAAACCGCGGCAGGGCAATTCACCCCTCCACTTT
CASKPRQGNSPLHF
>.|TRBJ2-2|TRBD2|17|TRBV7-9
TGTGCCAGCAGCCATCAAGGGGAGGGGAGGAGCACCGGGGAGCTGTTTTTT
CASSHQGEGRSTGELFF
>.|TRBJ1-2|TRBD1|13|TRBV11-1
TGTGCCAGCAGCGTGACAGGGAACTATGGCTACACCTTC
CASSVTGNYGYTF
>.|TRBJ2-1|TRBD2|15|TRBV19
TGTGCCAGTAGTATGACGGGAGGGCCCGGCAATGAGCAGTTCTTC
CASSMTGGPGNEQFF
>.|TRBJ1-1|TRBD1|16|TRBV6-5
TGTGCCAGCAGTTACGAAAGGGGGCGCAGGAGCACTGAAGCTTTCTTT
CASSYERGRRSTEAFF
>.|TRBJ2-5|TRBD1|15|TRBV24-1
TGTGCCACCAGTAGCCCGGACAGGGGGGTAGAGACCCAGTACTTC
CATSSPDRGVETQYF
>.|TRBJ2-2|TRBD1|15|TRBV6-6
TGTGCCAGCAGGGACAGGGGAACGAACACCGGGGAGCTGTTTTTT
CASRDRGTNTGELFF
>.|TRBJ2-7|TRBD2|13|TRBV29-1
TGCAGCGTCGGACTAGCGGGGGCCTACGAGCAGTACTTC
CSVGLAGAYEQYF
>.|TRBJ2-2|.|15|TRBV24-1
TGTGCCACCAGTGCCGGGTTCCCCATCGGCGGGGAGCTGTTTTTT
CATSAGFPIGGELFF
>.|TRBJ2-7|.|12|TRBV29-1
TGCAGCGTTGCCGGGACATCCTACGAGCAGTACTTC
CSVAGTSYEQYF
>.|TRBJ2-5|TRBD1|14|TRBV19
TGTGCCAGTAGTAGAACAGGGGCCTTGGAGACCCAGTACTTC
CASSRTGALETQYF
>.|TRBJ2-5|.|16|TRBV11-2
TGTGCCAGCAGCCCACGCCCGGGGATCTCAGGAGAGACCCAGTACTTC
CASSPRPGISGETQYF
>.|TRBJ2-7|TRBD1|16|TRBV5-5
TGTGCCAGCAGCTTGGTCGCGCCAGGGGGTAGCTACGAGCAGTACTTC
CASSLVAPGGSYEQYF
>.|TRBJ1-2|TRBD1|14|TRBV5-1
TGCGCCAGCAGCTTTTCCGGGACAGGGGATGGCTACACCTTC
CASSFSGTGDGYTF
>.|TRBJ2-2|TRBD1|15|TRBV5-1
TGCGCCAGCAGCGCGGACAGGGGGCGCACCGGGGAGCTGTTTTTT
CASSADRGRTGELFF
>once|TRBJ1-1|.|15|TRBV5-1
TGCGCCAGCAGCTTGGGGCAGGCAGGGGACACTGAAGCTTTCTTT
CASSLGQAGDTEAFF
>once|TRBJ2-5|TRBD2|16|TRBV9
TGTGCCAGCAGCCCCCGGCCCGGGGGGGCCTTCGAGACCCAGTACTTC
CASSPRPGGAFETQYF
>.|TRBJ2-7|TRBD1|16|TRBV6-5
TGTGCCAGCAGTTCCGGGACAGGGGTAGTTTTTAGCGAGCAGTACTTC
CASSSGTGVVFSEQYF
>.|TRBJ2-2|.|15|TRBV7-3
TGTGCCAGCAGCTATGGACAGGGAGGGGCCGGGGAGCTGTTTTTT
CASSYGQGGAGELFF
>.|TRBJ2-2|TRBD1|15|TRBV5-1
TGCGCCAGCAAATGGGGCCAGGGGGCAACCGGGGAGCTGTTTTTT
CASKWGQGATGELFF
>.|TRBJ1-5|TRBD1|14|TRBV27
TGTGCCAGCAGTTACAGGGGAAGCAATCAGCCCCAGCATTTT
CASSYRGSNQPQHF